The TCR beta chain under discussion was sequenced for a study of a mutant IDH1 vaccine in newly diagnosed glioma. Germline CDR1 is MNHEY and CDR2 is SVGAGI. The V end lost 5 bases, the J end lost 4 bases, and 9 bases lay between the germline ends. The CDR3 length is 14 residues. Indicated time point: week 35, safety follow-up. What each vaccine dose contained was 300 ug of mutant IDH1 20-mer peptide, accompanied by topical imiquimod. Generated by immunoSEQ multiplex PCR, the TCRdb table keeps only in-frame clones and is missing some. The sample yields about 32,000 clones, roughly 85% seen once. For this clone: Antigen specificity is unknown.

The sequenced sample was PBMCs, obtained from a glioma patient whose treatment included an IDH1 peptide vaccine. The TCR was taken from a woman between 18 and 29 years old with glioma. The J gene is TRBJ1-6, the V gene TRBV6-5; a possible D gene is TRBD1 (6 bases). Here the CDR3 reads CASSLQGYNSPLHF. The CDR3 nucleotides read TGTGCCAGCAGTCTACAGGGATATAATTCACCCCTCCACTTT.